Listed below are T cell receptor beta chains from one sample, sequenced in a study of blood T cell repertoires in COVID-19. Assay used: immunoSEQ multiplex PCR; TCRdb lists only in-frame clones, some missing. The table shows more than 55,000 clones, with 75% to 90% occurring only once. The source material was peripheral blood. All receptors derive from a human donor with active COVID-19. The donor label of this sample is uncertain. Both conserved end residues are part of each CDR3. Fields, in order: CDR3 length, V gene, J gene, clone size, D gene, CDR3 DNA, CDR3 protein. D genes are given only for firm matches. Not all rows give a size; the values are once, few, many and, for expanded clones, a class.

length: 13; V: TRBV7-2; J: TRBJ1-2; size: NA; D: NA; DNA: TGTGCCAGCACCGTACGGGGTAACTATGGCTACACCTTC; CDR3: CASTVRGNYGYTF
length: 16; V: TRBV10-3; J: TRBJ1-3; size: NA; D: NA; DNA: TGTGCCATCAGTGAGTCAGGACAGATCTCTGGAAACACCATATATTTT; CDR3: CAISESGQISGNTIYF
length: 11; V: TRBV29-1; J: TRBJ1-2; size: NA; D: NA; DNA: TGCAGCGTTCCACAGAACTATGGCTACACCTTC; CDR3: CSVPQNYGYTF
length: 14; V: TRBV28; J: TRBJ2-7; size: NA; D: TRBD1; DNA: TGTGCCAGCAGGACAGGGGATTTTAATTCCGAGCAGTACTTC; CDR3: CASRTGDFNSEQYF
length: 17; V: TRBV5-1; J: TRBJ1-6; size: once; D: NA; DNA: TGCGCCAGCAGCCCCCTATCCCCAGGGGTGCGCAATTCACCCCTCCACTTT; CDR3: CASSPLSPGVRNSPLHF
length: 14; V: TRBV5-6; J: TRBJ2-7; size: once; D: TRBD2; DNA: TGTGCCAGCAGCAGAAAAGCGGGGGGCTACGAGCAGTACTTC; CDR3: CASSRKAGGYEQYF
length: 19; V: TRBV1; J: TRBJ2-5; size: NA; D: NA; DNA: TGCACCAGCAGCCAAGTTAATCAAGGACTAGCGGGAGGAGGGGAGACCCAGTACTTC; CDR3: CTSSQVNQGLAGGGETQYF
length: 15; V: TRBV7-2; J: TRBJ1-5; size: NA; D: TRBD1; DNA: TGTGCCAGCAGCTTAGCTGGGACAGGGGGTGAGCCCCAGCATTTT; CDR3: CASSLAGTGGEPQHF
length: 17; V: TRBV24-1; J: TRBJ2-2; size: few; D: NA; DNA: TGTGCCACCAGTGACGCCAGGGAAAAGTTTAACACCGGGGAGCTGTTTTTT; CDR3: CATSDAREKFNTGELFF
length: 16; V: TRBV3-1/TRBV3-2; J: TRBJ2-1; size: NA; D: TRBD2; DNA: TGTGCCAGCAGCCGGTGGACTAGCGGGAGTTACAATGAGCAGTTCTTC; CDR3: CASSRWTSGSYNEQFF
length: 16; V: TRBV12-2; J: TRBJ1-2; size: once; D: NA; DNA: TGTGCAAGTCGCTTCGAGACGGGGGGCGCGCTCTATGGCTACACCTTC; CDR3: CASRFETGGALYGYTF
length: 14; V: TRBV5-4; J: TRBJ2-7; size: NA; D: TRBD1; DNA: TGTGCCAGCAGCTTTCGGGACAGGGTGGACGAGCAGTACTTC; CDR3: CASSFRDRVDEQYF
length: 18; V: TRBV12-5; J: TRBJ2-1; size: NA; D: TRBD2; DNA: TGTGCTAGTGGTTCCCATTCCGGGACTAGCGGGAGCGAACATGAGCAGTTCTTC; CDR3: CASGSHSGTSGSEHEQFF
length: 17; V: TRBV9; J: TRBJ1-4; size: NA; D: NA; DNA: TGTGCCAGCAGCGTAGCTACGGGCGGGGGGTCGAATGAAAAACTGTTTTTT; CDR3: CASSVATGGGSNEKLFF
length: 16; V: TRBV19; J: TRBJ1-5; size: NA; D: NA; DNA: TGTGCCAGTAGTATAATAAGGGCCAGGGGCAATCAGCCCCAGCATTTT; CDR3: CASSIIRARGNQPQHF
length: 11; V: TRBV29-1; J: TRBJ2-7; size: NA; D: NA; DNA: TGCAGCGTTCAGGGTTCCTACGAGCAGTACTTC; CDR3: CSVQGSYEQYF
length: 17; V: TRBV25-1; J: TRBJ2-1; size: NA; D: TRBD2; DNA: TGTGCCAGCAGTGAATTCCTAGCGGGGGTTAACCGTAATGAGCAGTTCTTC; CDR3: CASSEFLAGVNRNEQFF
length: 15; V: TRBV5-1; J: TRBJ2-2; size: NA; D: TRBD2; DNA: TGCGCCAGCAGCTTGGCAGCGGGAGACACCGGGGAGCTGTTTTTT; CDR3: CASSLAAGDTGELFF
length: 15; V: TRBV27; J: TRBJ2-1; size: once; D: TRBD2; DNA: TGTGCCAGCAGTAGACTAGCGGGAGTGGGTAATGAGCAGTTCTTC; CDR3: CASSRLAGVGNEQFF
length: 16; V: TRBV7-2; J: TRBJ1-4; size: NA; D: NA; DNA: TGTGCCAGCAGCCCTACGGTCTACAGAAGGAATGAAAAACTGTTTTTT; CDR3: CASSPTVYRRNEKLFF
length: 15; V: TRBV9; J: TRBJ2-7; size: once; D: NA; DNA: TGTGCCAGCAGCCCCGGACAGTTTAGCTCCTACGAGCAGTACTTC; CDR3: CASSPGQFSSYEQYF
length: 15; V: TRBV2; J: TRBJ2-2; size: NA; D: NA; DNA: TGTGCCAGCAGTGAAACTAGGCTAGAGAACGGGGAGCTGTTTTTT; CDR3: CASSETRLENGELFF
length: 15; V: TRBV11-2; J: TRBJ2-1; size: NA; D: TRBD2; DNA: TGTGCCAGCAGCTTAGATGCGGGAGGGGGTAATGAGCAGTTCTTC; CDR3: CASSLDAGGGNEQFF
length: 14; V: TRBV10-2; J: TRBJ1-5; size: few; D: TRBD1; DNA: TGCGCCAGCCGAACGGGACAGTGGGATCAGCCCCAGCATTTT; CDR3: CASRTGQWDQPQHF
length: 14; V: TRBV3-1/TRBV3-2; J: TRBJ2-1; size: NA; D: NA; DNA: TGTGCCAGCAGCCCCTCCCATAGTTTAAATGAGCAGTTCTTC; CDR3: CASSPSHSLNEQFF
length: 15; V: TRBV7-2; J: TRBJ2-1; size: NA; D: NA; DNA: TGTGCCAGCAGCGTCGACCCTAGCTCCTACAATGAGCAGTTCTTC; CDR3: CASSVDPSSYNEQFF
length: 16; V: TRBV27; J: TRBJ2-1; size: NA; D: NA; DNA: TGTGCCAGCAGTATAAGGACAACCAGCTCCTACAATGAGCAGTTCTTC; CDR3: CASSIRTTSSYNEQFF
length: 14; V: TRBV24-1; J: TRBJ2-7; size: NA; D: NA; DNA: TGTGCCACCAGTGATAACAGGCAGTTGGCTGAGCAGTACTTC; CDR3: CATSDNRQLAEQYF
length: 13; V: TRBV28; J: TRBJ2-1; size: NA; D: NA; DNA: TGTGCCAGCAGTTTAGGCCCGGGGAATGAGCAGTTCTTC; CDR3: CASSLGPGNEQFF
length: 16; V: TRBV7-8; J: TRBJ2-7; size: NA; D: TRBD2; DNA: TGTGCCAGCAGCCCCAGGAGGGGAAGCGGGAGAAACGAGCAGTACTTC; CDR3: CASSPRRGSGRNEQYF
length: 16; V: TRBV4-3; J: TRBJ2-1; size: NA; D: TRBD2; DNA: TGCGCCAGCAGCCAAGATCGGACTAGCGGCAACAATGAGCAGTTCTTC; CDR3: CASSQDRTSGNNEQFF
length: 16; V: TRBV11-1; J: TRBJ2-2; size: NA; D: TRBD1; DNA: TGTGCCAGCAGCACCGGACAGGGGGCGCTGACCGGGGAGCTGTTTTTT; CDR3: CASSTGQGALTGELFF
length: 14; V: TRBV6-4; J: TRBJ2-1; size: NA; D: TRBD2; DNA: TGTGCCAGCAGCGGACTAGCGGGGGAAAATGAGCAGTTCTTC; CDR3: CASSGLAGENEQFF
length: 16; V: TRBV19; J: TRBJ2-2; size: NA; D: TRBD1; DNA: TGTGCCAGTTTCTCCCGGGACAGGGGTGTAACCGGGGAGCTGTTTTTT; CDR3: CASFSRDRGVTGELFF
length: 15; V: TRBV18; J: TRBJ2-2; size: NA; D: TRBD1; DNA: TGTGCCAGCTCACCAGGGACAGCGAACACCGGGGAGCTGTTTTTT; CDR3: CASSPGTANTGELFF
length: 11; V: TRBV2; J: TRBJ2-7; size: once; D: NA; DNA: TGTGCCAGCAGTAACAGCTACGAGCAGTACTTC; CDR3: CASSNSYEQYF
length: 15; V: TRBV9; J: TRBJ2-3; size: NA; D: NA; DNA: TGTGCCAGCAGCGGCCTAGTCTCCCCTACAGATACGCAGTATTTT; CDR3: CASSGLVSPTDTQYF
length: 16; V: TRBV18; J: TRBJ2-7; size: once; D: NA; DNA: TGTGCCAGCTCACCTAATATCGGGACACTCGTATACGAGCAGTACTTC; CDR3: CASSPNIGTLVYEQYF
length: 13; V: TRBV9; J: TRBJ2-5; size: NA; D: NA; DNA: TGTGCCAGCAGCGTAGCCCCACAGGGGACCCAGTACTTC; CDR3: CASSVAPQGTQYF
length: 13; V: TRBV29-1; J: TRBJ1-1; size: NA; D: NA; DNA: TGCAGCGTTTTCTTCGGGGATGGCACTGAAGCTTTCTTT; CDR3: CSVFFGDGTEAFF
length: 16; V: TRBV6-2/TRBV6-3; J: TRBJ2-2; size: NA; D: TRBD2; DNA: TGTGCCAGCAGTTACCCTAGCGGGGGACTCACCGGGGAGCTGTTTTTT; CDR3: CASSYPSGGLTGELFF
length: 14; V: TRBV6-5; J: TRBJ1-2; size: once; D: TRBD1; DNA: TGTGCCAGCAGCAAGGGGGCAGGGAGCTATGGCTACACCTTC; CDR3: CASSKGAGSYGYTF
length: 17; V: TRBV25-1; J: TRBJ1-6; size: NA; D: TRBD1; DNA: TGTGCCAGCAGTGAGGAGACAGGGGGCGGTTATAATTCACCCCTCCACTTT; CDR3: CASSEETGGGYNSPLHF
length: 15; V: TRBV11-2; J: TRBJ2-1; size: NA; D: TRBD2; DNA: TGTGCCAGCAGCTCGAGACTAGCGGGAGTAAAGGAGCAGTTCTTC; CDR3: CASSSRLAGVKEQFF
length: 15; V: TRBV6-7; J: TRBJ2-7; size: NA; D: TRBD2; DNA: TGTGCCAGCATTCCGGGACTAGCGGGCATCTACGAGCAGTACTTC; CDR3: CASIPGLAGIYEQYF
length: 14; V: TRBV28; J: TRBJ2-7; size: NA; D: TRBD1; DNA: TGTGCCAGCAGTTTCCCGGGACAGAAGTACGAGCAGTACTTC; CDR3: CASSFPGQKYEQYF
length: 16; V: TRBV6-5; J: TRBJ1-3; size: NA; D: TRBD1; DNA: TGTGCCAGCAGTTACTCGGGGACAGGGCTCGGAAACACCATATATTTT; CDR3: CASSYSGTGLGNTIYF
length: 12; V: TRBV7-2; J: TRBJ2-7; size: NA; D: NA; DNA: TGTGCCAGCAGCCTACAGGGAACCGAGCAGTACTTC; CDR3: CASSLQGTEQYF
length: 13; V: TRBV10-1; J: TRBJ1-1; size: NA; D: TRBD1; DNA: TGCGCCAGCAGTTTAGACAGGGGAAATGAAGCTTTCTTT; CDR3: CASSLDRGNEAFF
length: 17; V: TRBV6-6; J: TRBJ2-1; size: NA; D: TRBD2; DNA: TGTGCCAGCAGTCCTTCGGGACTAGCGGGAGGCGACAATGAGCAGTTCTTC; CDR3: CASSPSGLAGGDNEQFF
length: 16; V: TRBV7-2; J: TRBJ1-5; size: once; D: NA; DNA: TGTGCCAGCAGCTTAGGAGTCGGGTCTAGCAATCAGCCCCAGCATTTT; CDR3: CASSLGVGSSNQPQHF